This TCR beta chain was recovered during a study of cytomegalovirus exposure and HLA in healthy donors (dated by TCRdb to the late 2010s). Background on the whole study: In an earlier analysis of 587 of the donors, less than 350 Gb of sequence data and approximately 120 million unique TCR beta sequences from approximately 180 million T cells were reported. Roughly 300 gigabases of sequencing data and roughly 90 million unique TCR sequences were included in an early release covering roughly 700 HLA-typed donors. The genetic ancestry cluster associated with self-reported Caucasian donors included about 81% of the roughly 400 genotyped donors. The aim of the study was to test whether cataloging public T cell receptors could identify signatures of past pathogen exposure. The study used immunosequencing to profile the T cell repertoires of 666 subjects and linked those repertoires to cytomegalovirus serostatus. In addition to the first cohort of around 670 subjects, a separate validation cohort of over 90 different subjects was used. To predict cytomegalovirus infection status, the study combined high-throughput TCR immunosequencing, statistical association of individual TCRs with disease status, and machine learning. A later analysis re-analyzed previously published TCR beta repertoires from 600 to 850 donors and added high-resolution HLA genotyping to study TCR occurrence patterns. Rather than using new phenotypic data, the later analysis identified candidate immune exposures from TCR beta sequences and from how often those sequences occurred across donors. An earlier analysis of around 580 of the donors used high-throughput TCR beta sequencing to judge whether each TCR beta V gene segment behaved as functional or pseudogenic. Donor age, sex, ethnicity and CMV serostatus were compiled alongside the repertoire data. A later genetic analysis used genome-wide SNP genotypes for about three fifths of the 666 donors, treating that subset as a discovery cohort. Every repertoire in the discovery cohort had been generated on one and the same sequencing platform. HLA typing included class I and class II loci at four-digit resolution. The number of typed donors differed by locus: about 629-640 for A, B, C, DRB1 and DQB1; approximately 540 for DQA1; roughly 600 for DPA1; and about 450 for DPB1. Roughly 5 DR-DQ haplotypes were handled as single units for association and clustering because linkage in the cohort was strong. On average, around 240,000 unique TCR beta nucleotide sequences were sequenced per donor among a few hundred genotyped donors of the cohort, with about 19% of those sequences being non-productive. What the authors observed across the whole study: The sequencing pipeline was judged likely to have produced a cluster of highly shared sequence variants as a technical artifact. Roughly uniform sequencing depth across donors was assumed in presence/absence analyses, although this assumption may not hold. According to a later genetic analysis, donors in an Asian-associated ancestry cluster had fewer N-insertions in productive TCRs than the approximately 670-donor mean. Cytomegalovirus status was reported to be diagnosed by the classifier with high specificity and sensitivity in both the original and validation cohorts. In a later genetic analysis, a missense DCLRE1C variant was associated with V-gene and J-gene trimming of TCR beta chains, and the association was replicated in an independent cohort. A later analysis found that TCR association rates varied across HLA loci, with DRB1 alleles showing the most associated TCRs and HLA-C alleles the fewest. Specific HLA alleles were associated with over 15,000 TCR beta sequences at a false discovery rate of 0.05 in a later analysis. Because HLA typing was missing for some donors at each locus, association tests included only the typed subset. Most TCR sequences were seen in very few donors, while some public TCRs were found in many individuals. Some IMGT-functional V segments, including TRBV6-2 and TRBV6-3, could not be distinguished by the 87-base-pair reads and were therefore excluded. Because counts were too low, more than 15 rarely observed V segments, including chromosome 9 orphons, were excluded from the earlier analysis of 587 of the donors. Correlated functional status among segregating V segments might be attributable to linkage disequilibrium, but an unknown experimental factor could not be ruled out. Three of the identified cytomegalovirus-associated TCR beta chains were confirmed in vitro to be specific for cytomegalovirus antigens. A further reported finding was that TCR beta sequences accurately predicted the HLA-A and HLA-B alleles for most subjects in the first cohort. When HLA alleles, especially DR and DQ, strongly co-occurred, TCR associations were difficult to assign to individual alleles. In a later analysis, HLA-associated TCR beta chains showed more clonal expansion and lower generation probabilities than non-associated chains that were equally common. In a later analysis, several top co-occurrence clusters were reported to appear linked to parvovirus B19, influenza, CMV and Epstein-Barr virus. The study gave a list of around 170 TCR beta chains associated with cytomegalovirus. According to the authors, the approach could potentially be generalized to other disease states and immunological phenotypes. According to a later analysis, most CMV-associated TCR beta chains appeared to be HLA-restricted, and the HLA associations seemed to be driven largely by CMV exposure. In an earlier analysis of 450 to 750 of the donors, most TCR beta V segments appeared in productive rearrangements about 87% or about 30% of the time, broadly matching IMGT annotations. Only TCR beta chains were sequenced in this cohort, and the absence of alpha or paired-chain data limited detectable features. Immune exposure information for the cohort was limited to CMV serostatus.

Remarks on this clone: Its antigen is currently not known. No base qualities exist here, and no much larger clone lies one base off it.

The cohort was made up of under 800 healthy bone marrow donors. At the time of sampling, every cohort member was nominally healthy, though immune exposures that went unrecorded were likely present. The donor was CMV seropositive and was included in the group of about 290 seropositive cohort members. A peripheral blood sample was collected from each donor, and TCR beta sequencing was performed on peripheral blood mononuclear cells. The Qiagen DNeasy Blood Extraction Kit was used to extract genomic DNA from the blood cell samples. From its cysteine to its phenylalanine, the CDR3 spans 13 amino acids. Of the read, only the CDR3 DNA is kept; its 39 bases are in frame from base 1. From a lookup of the germline V gene, CDR1 and CDR2 are MNHEY and SVGAGI. The V and J ends are trimmed by 2 bases and 4 bases, leaving 7 bases between them. The library was prepared using the immunoSEQ multiplex PCR assay. For the multiplex PCR, a mixture combining 60 forward primers for TCR Vbeta segments and 13 reverse primers for TCR Jbeta segments was used. Amplification of the CDR3 region of rearranged TCR beta genes was performed with a multiplex PCR assay on genomic DNA. On the Illumina HiSeq System, the amplified TCR beta libraries were sequenced as 87-base-pair reads. For the original study's pipeline: In a later analysis, around 80 million unique TCR beta chains were counted across the approximately 640 repertoires, and about 10 million of these chains were shared by at least two donors. A nearest-neighbor algorithm error-corrected the raw reads and collapsed the reads into unique sequences, merging closely related sequences to remove PCR and sequencing errors. Alignment of CDR3 sequences to IMGT reference sequences was used to assign V, D and J gene segments. For a sequence to be retained, a match of at least six nucleotides was required to both a V gene segment and a J gene segment. Rearrangements were called productive when the CDR3 lacked stop codons and stayed in frame with V and J; all others were non-productive. Following IMGT convention, CDR3 was defined as the stretch from the second conserved V-encoded cysteine up to the conserved J-encoded phenylalanine. In an earlier analysis of around 570 of the donors, sequences lacking an unambiguous match to a single V gene segment were excluded. In an earlier analysis of roughly 600 of the donors, a V segment was called functional when productive rearrangements were above 56.7%, and segregating when the standard deviation between donors exceeded 5%. A statistical classification framework was built for diagnosing cytomegalovirus status from the catalog of TCR beta chain sequences. V and J gene assignment, in a later analysis, came from comparing TCR nucleotide sequences with IMGT/GENE-DB human TR gene sequences. A later analysis assigned CDR3 sequences and most-parsimonious VDJ recombination scenarios with the TCRdist pipeline. In a later analysis, every TCR beta chain was defined by the combination of its CDR3 amino acid sequence and its V-gene family, and reads without a unique V-gene family were dropped. In a later analysis, 450 to 600 highly shared, low-generation-probability nucleotide sequences were removed to address suspected cross-contamination and a sequencing artifact. In a later analysis, a clonal expansion index was calculated for each public chain from normalized within-repertoire ranks of inferred template counts. In a later analysis, generation probabilities were computed with a VDJ recombination model fitted to out-of-frame rearrangements, and the resulting probabilities were checked against IGoR. In a later analysis, hypergeometric tests were used to score TCR-TCR, TCR-HLA and TCR-CMV co-occurrence, with a repertoire-size bias correction applied to TCR pairs. In a later analysis, false discovery rates were estimated by permuting HLA or CMV assignments 20 times. A later analysis grouped co-occurring TCRs with DBSCAN, adding TCRdist sequence similarity when clustering within HLA-allele-positive subsets. Repertoires with fewer than 30,000 or more than 120,000 public chains were left out of co-occurrence clustering, as were about 5 repertoires with anomalous nucleotide sharing. The table comes from immuneACCESS by way of TCRdb, which keeps in-frame sequences with V and J called. Part of the clones is missing from these tables; in studies checked, under half for an unresolved V gene and the rest for unknown reasons. Clone size and the V and J calls come from that table; the DNA yielded D and trimming. The sample table contains fewer than 110,000 clones; only one count was recorded for 82% of them. The ten largest clonotypes hold 2% to 3% of the sample.

This TCR came from a young man in good health and CMV-seropositive. The rearranged chain carries TRBV6-5 and TRBJ2-3; a tentative D call is TRBD1 (6 bases match). The source material was PBMCs. The nucleotide sequence is given as TGTGCCAGCAGTTACGCAGGGGCAGATACGCAGTATTTT. Its protein product is CASSYAGADTQYF.